Described below is a single T cell receptor beta chain sequence and its context. The CDR3 sequence is 16 residues long. Germline CDR1 MDHEN, CDR2 SYDVKM. Deletions cut 8 bases from V and 3 bases from J, with 23 bases between. Some clones are missing from TCRdb's copy, which holds only in-frame ones; the method was immunoSEQ multiplex PCR. The data contain approximately 130,000 clones, 95% to 98% of them singletons. These data come from a study of T cell changes during pregnancy in multiple sclerosis. The material sequenced was peripheral blood, taken after pregnancy. This chain connects TRBV28 to TRBJ2-7; TRBD1 is a possible D gene (6 bases). The TCR was taken from a female donor with multiple sclerosis, enrolled in a pregnancy study. The CDR3 DNA follows: TGTGCCAGCCACCGGGGCGGGCCAGGGGACGGCTACGAGCAGTACTTC. Translation: CASHRGGPGDGYEQYF.